The next 9 T cell receptor beta chains were all read from a single sample in a study of T cells in Graves' hyperthyroidism and ophthalmopathy. From RNA transcripts, TCR beta CDR3 regions were amplified. RT-PCR in the first round (using the HTBI primer set) targeted the TCR CDR3. Each CDR3 protein gets one entry after TCRdb re-called the multiplex PCR reads with MiXCR. Here the sample spans 600,000 or so distinct CDR3 sequences, approximately 14% being singletons. Sequencing was performed on blood. These receptors were taken from a woman aged 18-35 years with Graves' ophthalmopathy.

This sequence joins TRBV6-2 or TRBV6-3 and TRBJ2-6, with 9 nucleotides matching TRBD1. V shed 5 bases, J shed 0 bases, and the junction held 11 bases outside the gene matches. Germline V gene sequence: CDR1 MNHEY, CDR2 SVGEGT. The CDR3 length is 19 residues. CDR3 residues: CASSHHRDRDRSGANVLTF. The CDR3 DNA is TGTGCCAGCAGTCACCACCGGGACAGGGACCGCTCTGGGGCCAACGTCCTGACTTTC.

This clonotype was detected ten times or more. V usage is TRBV20-1 and J usage is TRBJ1-6, with D tentatively TRBD1 (5 bases). Trimming removed 0 bases at V and 0 bases at J, with 9 bases between. The CDR3 has 16 residues. Germline loops: CDR1 DFQATT, CDR2 SNEGSKA (reference sequence). In nucleotides, the CDR3 is TGCAGTGCTAGAGATATTGACAGCTCCTATAATTCACCCCTCCACTTT. Translated, it gives CSARDIDSSYNSPLHF.

This clonotype was recorded at least ten times. CDR3 sequence (DNA): TGTGCCAGCAGCCCCAGGAGGGGCCAAGAGACCCAGTACTTC. This encodes CASSPRRGQETQYF. The rearrangement uses TRBV11-2 and TRBJ2-5, with D possibly TRBD2 on 6 matching bases. V was trimmed by 5 bases and J by 1 base, leaving 11 bases between them. From germline, CDR1 is SGHAT and CDR2 FQNNGV. The length of the CDR3 is 14 residues.

The chain joins TRBV15 to TRBJ2-3; D is unresolved. Trimming took 1 base from V and 2 from J, leaving 10 bases between them. The CDR3 is 15 residues long. Per the germline V gene, CDR1 is LNHNV and CDR2 is YYDKDF (reference sequence). CDR3 amino acids: CATSRGSAHTDTQYF. The CDR3 nucleotides read TGTGCCACCAGCAGAGGGTCGGCCCACACAGATACGCAGTATTTT.

The CDR3 loop reads CATSRQGAGYTF. CDR3 nucleotides: TGTGCCACCAGCCGACAGGGCGCGGGCTACACCTTC. The gene calls are TRBV24-1 and TRBJ1-2; 7 bases match TRBD1. With 7 bases clipped from V and 8 bases from J, the junction kept 6 bases outside the gene matches. The CDR3 length is 12 residues. Germline-derived CDR1 and CDR2 are KGHDR and SFDVKD.

The table lists this clonotype with many counts. CDR3 sequence (DNA): TGTGCCAGCAGTTTATGGGTAGCGGGAGACACCACCGGGGAGCTGTTTTTT. Its translation: CASSLWVAGDTTGELFF. This rearrangement joins TRBV28 to TRBJ2-2; TRBD2 agrees at 9 bases. V lost 0 bases and J lost 4; bases outside the gene matches: 6. Looked up from germline, CDR1 is MDHEN and CDR2 is SYDVKM. The CDR3 is 17 residues long.

This clonotype was seen a handful of times. A much bigger clone sits one base away, suggesting this may be a read error. This rearrangement joins TRBV28 to TRBJ2-1; no clear D. CDR3 length: 11 residues. CDR1 is MDHEN, CDR2 SYDVKM, per germline. CDR3: CAAVMGHEQLF. Written as DNA, the CDR3 is TGTGCCGCGGTGATGGGCCATGAGCAGCTCTTC.

Points on this clonotype: The conserved phenylalanine or tryptophan normally closing the CDR3 is absent here, so this likely arose from a read error. The chain has TRBV6-5 and TRBJ1-1; TRBD1 agrees at 10 bases. Per germline, CDR1 MNHEY and CDR2 SVGAGI. This CDR3 is 18 amino acids long. Trimming cost V 2 bases and J 3 bases; bases outside gene matches: 12. The CDR3 spells CASSYPTRQGAPDTEAFL. The CDR3 nucleotides read TGTGCCAGCAGTTACCCCACCCGACAGGGGGCGCCGGACACTGAAGCTTTCTTG.

This clonotype was detected ten times or more. The DNA of the CDR3 is TGTGCCAGCAGTGAAGCCGGGGTGGGTGAAGCTTTCTTT. This gives the protein CASSEAGVGEAFF. This chain uses TRBV2 with TRBJ1-1; D unclear. V was clipped by 0 bases and J by 7 bases, with 9 bases between them. The CDR3 sequence is 13 residues long. Germline V gives CDR1 SNHLY, CDR2 FYNNEI.